Described below is a single TCR beta chain sequence and its context. As yet, its antigen is unknown. This sample was included in a study of a mutant IDH1 vaccine in newly diagnosed glioma. The study, taken as a whole, reports: Vaccine-induced responses were seen in around 93% of patients, spanning several MHC alleles.

Trimming cost V 1 base and J 10 bases; bases outside gene matches: 7. Germline V gives CDR1 SGHTA, CDR2 FQGTGA. This CDR3 contains 15 residues. Measured with immunoSEQ multiplex PCR; TCRdb has only the in-frame clones, and not every one. The sample includes about 56,000 clones, around 83% of them seen just once. Described time point: week 47, end of study. The study gave 300 ug of mutant IDH1 20-mer peptide per vaccine dose, with topical imiquimod. The astrocytomas were IDH1-mutant, ATRX-negative, and WHO grade 3 or 4. The source material was PBMCs, sampled from a glioma patient whose treatment included an IDH1 peptide vaccine. The chain has TRBV7-3 and TRBJ1-6; 7 bases line up with TRBD1. The sequence was obtained from a woman in her fifties or sixties with glioma. CDR3 DNA sequence: TGTGCCAGCAGCTTAAAGGGACAGCGGGGATCACCCCTCCACTTT. This encodes CASSLKGQRGSPLHF. The variable domain in full, completed from reference TRBV7-3 and TRBJ1-6, reads GAGVSQTPSNKVTEKGKYVELRCDPISGHTALYWYRQSLGQGPEFLIYFQGTGAADDSGLPNDRFFAVRPEGSVSTLKIQRTERGDSAVYLCASSLKGQRGSPLHFGNGTRLTVT.